These T cell receptor beta chains were read from a single sample in a study of shared clonotypes between healthy human individuals. Assay: immunoSEQ multiplex PCR; the TCRdb copy retains only in-frame clones and omits some. Counted here are about 680,000 clones, under 95% occurring once; the ten biggest clones make up 20% to 25%. The sequencing sample was made of naive CD8+ T cells sorted from blood. These receptors were taken from a man aged 25 to 40 in good health. CDR3s include the opening cysteine and the closing phenylalanine or tryptophan. Fields, in order: J gene, clone size, D gene, V gene, CDR3 protein, CDR3 DNA. A D gene is named only where the DNA matches it firmly. Clone size appears in some rows only: once, few, many, or a class for an expanded clone.

J: TRBJ2-1; size: .; D: .; V: TRBV28; CDR3: CASSRTDYNEQFF; DNA: TGTGCCAGCAGCCGGACAGACTACAATGAGCAGTTCTTC
J: TRBJ2-7; size: .; D: .; V: TRBV27; CDR3: CASSSIIGHVSYEQYF; DNA: TGTGCCAGCAGTTCGATAATAGGTCATGTATCCTACGAGCAGTACTTC
J: TRBJ2-2; size: .; D: .; V: TRBV11-2; CDR3: CASSLAHSNTGELFF; DNA: TGTGCCAGCAGCTTAGCACACTCGAACACCGGGGAGCTGTTTTTT
J: TRBJ2-5; size: .; D: .; V: TRBV7-9; CDR3: CASRQAPGIETQYF; DNA: TGTGCCAGCAGGCAAGCCCCGGGGATAGAGACCCAGTACTTC
J: TRBJ2-1; size: .; D: TRBD1; V: TRBV7-9; CDR3: CASRTGTGRRDEQFF; DNA: TGTGCCAGCAGAACCGGGACAGGGAGACGTGATGAGCAGTTCTTC
J: TRBJ2-7; size: .; D: TRBD2; V: TRBV5-1; CDR3: CASSLSSGLYYEQYF; DNA: TGCGCCAGCAGCTTGTCTAGCGGATTATACTACGAGCAGTACTTC
J: TRBJ2-3; size: .; D: .; V: TRBV11-2; CDR3: CASSVPGADTQYF; DNA: TGTGCCAGCAGCGTTCCAGGGGCAGATACGCAGTATTTT
J: TRBJ2-5; size: .; D: .; V: TRBV5-1; CDR3: CASSLTSPQETQYF; DNA: TGCGCCAGCAGCTTAACTAGTCCCCAAGAGACCCAGTACTTC
J: TRBJ2-3; size: .; D: .; V: TRBV27; CDR3: CASSWHPSSADTQYF; DNA: TGTGCCAGCAGTTGGCACCCCTCATCAGCGGATACGCAGTATTTT
J: TRBJ2-5; size: .; D: .; V: TRBV27; CDR3: CASSTGLRGETQYF; DNA: TGTGCCAGCAGCACCGGCCTCAGGGGAGAGACCCAGTACTTC
J: TRBJ2-7; size: .; D: TRBD1; V: TRBV14; CDR3: CASSQDRGYEQYF; DNA: TGTGCCAGCAGCCAGGACAGGGGCTACGAGCAGTACTTC
J: TRBJ2-2; size: once; D: .; V: TRBV4-1; CDR3: CASSQDPLGRPGELFF; DNA: TGCGCCAGCAGCCAAGACCCCTTAGGGCGCCCCGGGGAGCTGTTTTTT
J: TRBJ2-4; size: .; D: .; V: TRBV27; CDR3: CASSPGSLLNIQYF; DNA: TGTGCCAGCAGTCCCGGGAGCCTTTTAAACATTCAGTACTTC
J: TRBJ2-3; size: .; D: .; V: TRBV7-9; CDR3: CASSSAASAGTDTQYF; DNA: TGTGCCAGCAGCTCTGCGGCTAGCGCAGGCACAGATACGCAGTATTTT
J: TRBJ2-6; size: .; D: .; V: TRBV5-6; CDR3: CASSFLSVRAGANVLTF; DNA: TGTGCCAGCAGCTTTCTCTCAGTTCGGGCTGGGGCCAACGTCCTGACTTTC
J: TRBJ2-1; size: .; D: .; V: TRBV15; CDR3: CATSRVDDEQFF; DNA: TGTGCCACCAGCAGAGTAGATGATGAGCAGTTCTTC
J: TRBJ2-3; size: once; D: .; V: TRBV4-3; CDR3: CASSQDGRQGTDTQYF; DNA: TGCGCCAGCAGCCAAGATGGGAGACAGGGCACAGATACGCAGTATTTT
J: TRBJ2-2; size: .; D: .; V: TRBV13; CDR3: CASSLGVVGFQNTGELFF; DNA: TGTGCCAGCAGCTTAGGCGTCGTCGGATTTCAGAACACCGGGGAGCTGTTTTTT
J: TRBJ2-5; size: .; D: TRBD2; V: TRBV6-1; CDR3: CASSEGPGGSSLETQYF; DNA: TGTGCCAGCAGTGAAGGTCCGGGAGGATCAAGTTTGGAGACCCAGTACTTC
J: TRBJ1-1; size: .; D: .; V: TRBV11-2; CDR3: CASKTGSDTEAFF; DNA: TGTGCCAGCAAAACAGGGTCTGACACTGAAGCTTTCTTT
J: TRBJ2-3; size: .; D: TRBD2; V: TRBV5-1; CDR3: CASSLGTSTDTQYF; DNA: TGCGCCAGCAGCTTGGGGACTAGTACAGATACGCAGTATTTT
J: TRBJ1-1; size: .; D: .; V: TRBV11-2; CDR3: CASSRYYTEAFF; DNA: TGTGCCAGCAGCCGTTATTACACTGAAGCTTTCTTT
J: TRBJ1-1; size: .; D: .; V: TRBV7-2; CDR3: CASSSRDIYTEAFF; DNA: TGTGCCAGCAGCTCACGGGACATCTACACTGAAGCTTTCTTT
J: TRBJ2-3; size: .; D: .; V: TRBV7-8; CDR3: CATDGTLDATSTDTQYF; DNA: TGTGCCACCGACGGGACTCTAGACGCTACTAGCACAGATACGCAGTATTTT
J: TRBJ1-1; size: .; D: .; V: TRBV19; CDR3: CASSIGAEIWTRGTEAFF; DNA: TGTGCCAGTAGTATCGGGGCAGAAATATGGACTAGGGGTACTGAAGCTTTCTTT
J: TRBJ2-7; size: .; D: TRBD2; V: TRBV5-1; CDR3: CASSASLVGRAYEQYF; DNA: TGCGCCAGCAGCGCCTCCTTAGTCGGGAGGGCCTACGAGCAGTACTTC
J: TRBJ2-5; size: .; D: .; V: TRBV27; CDR3: CASSFVGNQETQYF; DNA: TGTGCCAGCAGTTTTGTAGGGAACCAAGAGACCCAGTACTTC
J: TRBJ1-1; size: .; D: .; V: TRBV10-3; CDR3: CAISDPGTMNTEAFF; DNA: TGTGCCATCAGTGACCCTGGCACGATGAACACTGAAGCTTTCTTT
J: TRBJ2-3; size: .; D: .; V: TRBV14; CDR3: CASSQDSWATDTQYF; DNA: TGTGCCAGCAGCCAAGATTCCTGGGCCACAGATACGCAGTATTTT
J: TRBJ2-1; size: .; D: .; V: TRBV30; CDR3: CAWSNRKPIGYNEQFF; DNA: TGTGCCTGGAGTAACAGGAAACCCATAGGGTACAATGAGCAGTTCTTC
J: TRBJ2-3; size: .; D: .; V: TRBV7-8; CDR3: CASSQRSRVSTDTQYF; DNA: TGTGCCAGCAGCCAGAGGAGCAGGGTGAGCACAGATACGCAGTATTTT
J: TRBJ2-7; size: .; D: .; V: TRBV28; CDR3: CASSSWAWNYEQYF; DNA: TGTGCCAGCAGTTCCTGGGCCTGGAACTACGAGCAGTACTTC
J: TRBJ1-1; size: .; D: TRBD1; V: TRBV14; CDR3: CASSPLDRALNTEAFF; DNA: TGTGCCAGCAGCCCTCTGGACAGGGCCCTAAACACTGAAGCTTTCTTT
J: TRBJ2-3; size: .; D: TRBD2; V: TRBV7-6; CDR3: CASSRGTSGRAIDTQYF; DNA: TGTGCCAGCAGCCGTGGGACTAGCGGGAGGGCCATCGATACGCAGTATTTT
J: TRBJ1-5; size: .; D: .; V: TRBV11-2; CDR3: CASSFGDNSNQPQHF; DNA: TGTGCCAGCAGCTTTGGGGACAACAGCAATCAGCCCCAGCATTTT
J: TRBJ2-7; size: once; D: .; V: TRBV10-3; CDR3: CAISDPGSSYEQYF; DNA: TGTGCCATCAGTGACCCAGGGAGCTCCTACGAGCAGTACTTC
J: TRBJ2-1; size: once; D: TRBD2; V: TRBV7-2; CDR3: CASSSLGLAGNEQFF; DNA: TGTGCCAGCAGCTCCTTGGGACTAGCGGGGAATGAGCAGTTCTTC
J: TRBJ1-2; size: .; D: TRBD1; V: TRBV2; CDR3: CASSEAGQGLDGYTF; DNA: TGTGCCAGCAGTGAAGCCGGACAGGGATTGGATGGCTACACCTTC
J: TRBJ2-7; size: .; D: .; V: TRBV6-1; CDR3: CAILQTGHSYEQYF; DNA: TGTGCCATCCTACAAACCGGACATTCCTACGAGCAGTACTTC
J: TRBJ2-7; size: .; D: .; V: TRBV21-1; CDR3: CASSRNAYEQYF; DNA: TGTGCCAGCAGCCGGAACGCCTACGAGCAGTACTTC
J: TRBJ1-1; size: .; D: .; V: TRBV19; CDR3: CASREAGRAFF; DNA: TGTGCCAGTAGGGAGGCAGGAAGGGCTTTCTTT
J: TRBJ1-2; size: .; D: .; V: TRBV10-3; CDR3: CAIMGPSNYGYTF; DNA: TGTGCCATCATGGGACCCTCTAACTATGGCTACACCTTC
J: TRBJ2-7; size: .; D: TRBD1; V: TRBV13; CDR3: CASSLGSRGSNYEQYF; DNA: TGTGCCAGCAGCTTAGGAAGCAGGGGGTCGAACTACGAGCAGTACTTC
J: TRBJ2-7; size: once; D: .; V: TRBV9; CDR3: CASSVDAGPSYEQYF; DNA: TGTGCCAGCAGCGTAGACGCAGGGCCCTCCTACGAGCAGTACTTC
J: TRBJ1-1; size: .; D: .; V: TRBV27; CDR3: CASSVLGVNTEAFF; DNA: TGTGCCAGCAGTGTATTAGGGGTTAACACTGAAGCTTTCTTT
J: TRBJ1-1; size: .; D: .; V: TRBV5-1; CDR3: CASVGYTEAFF; DNA: TGCGCCAGCGTAGGGTACACTGAAGCTTTCTTT
J: TRBJ2-1; size: .; D: .; V: TRBV5-1; CDR3: CASSGENEQFF; DNA: TGCGCCAGCAGCGGCGAGAATGAGCAGTTCTTC
J: TRBJ2-7; size: .; D: TRBD2; V: TRBV19; CDR3: CASSIGLAGYEQYF; DNA: TGTGCCAGTAGTATAGGGCTAGCGGGCTACGAGCAGTACTTC
J: TRBJ1-5; size: .; D: .; V: TRBV5-6; CDR3: CASSRGVGGGQPQHF; DNA: TGTGCCAGCAGCAGGGGGGTGGGTGGCGGTCAGCCCCAGCATTTT
J: TRBJ2-7; size: .; D: .; V: TRBV29-1; CDR3: CSVVGQVTEDEQYF; DNA: TGCAGCGTTGTGGGGCAGGTGACAGAAGACGAGCAGTACTTC
J: TRBJ2-7; size: .; D: TRBD1; V: TRBV4-1; CDR3: CASSQTGTASYEQYF; DNA: TGCGCCAGCAGCCAGACCGGGACAGCTTCCTACGAGCAGTACTTC
J: TRBJ1-5; size: .; D: .; V: TRBV4-3; CDR3: CASSEGSGFSQPQHF; DNA: TGCGCCAGCAGCGAAGGATCAGGGTTTTCGCAGCCCCAGCATTTT
J: TRBJ2-3; size: .; D: TRBD2; V: TRBV5-1; CDR3: CASSLALAGGPLTDTQYF; DNA: TGCGCCAGCAGCTTGGCGCTAGCGGGAGGGCCACTCACAGATACGCAGTATTTT
J: TRBJ2-4; size: .; D: .; V: TRBV28; CDR3: CASSAAGAKNIQYF; DNA: TGTGCCAGCAGTGCCGCGGGGGCGAAAAACATTCAGTACTTC
J: TRBJ1-1; size: .; D: .; V: TRBV28; CDR3: CASRPARGTEAFF; DNA: TGTGCCAGCAGGCCCGCACGAGGCACTGAAGCTTTCTTT
J: TRBJ2-1; size: .; D: .; V: TRBV28; CDR3: CASTSGNEQFF; DNA: TGTGCCAGCACCTCTGGGAATGAGCAGTTCTTC
J: TRBJ2-1; size: .; D: .; V: TRBV11-2; CDR3: CASSLVAGRGNEQFF; DNA: TGTGCCAGCAGCTTAGTCGCAGGCCGGGGGAATGAGCAGTTCTTC
J: TRBJ2-1; size: .; D: .; V: TRBV27; CDR3: CASSLVRGQDEQFF; DNA: TGTGCCAGCAGTTTGGTCCGGGGGCAAGATGAGCAGTTCTTC
J: TRBJ1-5; size: .; D: .; V: TRBV7-9; CDR3: CASSPLGTNSNQPQHF; DNA: TGTGCCAGCAGCCCCCTTGGGACAAATTCTAATCAGCCCCAGCATTTT